The next 21 T cell receptor beta chains were all read from a single sample in a study of blood T cells in healthy people across ages. It was with a sample-barcoded 5' primer and a J-beta primer mix that a second PCR of about 6 to 11 cycles was run. TCRdb passed the 5' RACE reads through MiXCR, listing each CDR3 protein once. The sample holds 710,000 or so distinct CDR3 sequences, around 32% seen once. Sequencing input: blood. Receptor source: a woman over 75 in good health.

A note on this clonotype: This may come from a read error, since a much larger clone is one base off. The rearrangement joins TRBV20-1 to TRBJ2-7; the match to TRBD2 covers 7 bases. J lost 7 bases, V lost 6 bases, and 15 bases had no gene match. CDR3 length: 14 amino acids. Germline V gene lookup returns CDR1 DFQATT and CDR2 SNEGSKA (reference sequence). CDR3 coding DNA: TGCAGTGCCCTCCCCAGCGGGGCAATCAATGAGCAGTACTTC. It codes for CSALPSGAINEQYF.

Many counts were recorded for this clonotype. The rearrangement links TRBV20-1 to TRBJ1-6; 7 nucleotides match TRBD1. The CDR3 loop spans 16 amino acids. J was trimmed by 0 bases and V by 4 bases; bases with no gene match: 6. Germline V gives CDR1 DFQATT, CDR2 SNEGSKA (reference sequence). The CDR3 DNA is TGCAGTGCTACAATTCCAGGGGGCTCCTATAATTCACCCCTCCACTTT. Translation: CSATIPGGSYNSPLHF.

A few counts support this clonotype. The V gene is TRBV7-2, the J gene TRBJ1-5; perhaps TRBD1 as D (5 bases). V lost 5 bases and J lost 11, with 16 bases in between. The CDR3 contains 13 residues. The germline CDR1 and CDR2 sequences are SGHTA and FQGNSA. The CDR3 DNA sequence: TGTGCCAGCAGCGGGTCCCCCGGGGGGACCCAGCATTTT. This sequence encodes CASSGSPGGTQHF.

This clonotype was recorded many times. The rearrangement joins TRBV7-6 to TRBJ2-6; 8 bases map to TRBD1. There are 18 residues in the CDR3. Germline CDR1 and CDR2: SGHVS and FNYEAQ. Trimming took 2 bases from V and 0 from J; bases not matched to a gene: 6. The CDR3 here is CASSLFSGGPSGANVLTF. The CDR3 bases are TGTGCCAGCAGCTTATTCTCAGGGGGCCCCTCTGGGGCCAACGTCCTGACTTTC.

The chain is built from TRBV28 and TRBJ1-6; 7 bases agree with TRBD1. Germline assignment: CDR1 MDHEN and CDR2 SYDVKM. The CDR3 totals 14 residues. J lost 6 bases, V lost 4 bases, and 3 bases had no gene match. The chain's CDR3 is CASSSGGSNSPLHF. In nucleotides, the CDR3 is TGTGCCAGCAGTTCAGGGGGAAGTAATTCACCCCTCCACTTT.

This clonotype was counted a few times. The rearrangement links TRBV6-5 to TRBJ2-3; D may match TRBD1 or TRBD2 (5 bases each). V gave up 0 bases and J gave up 1 base, with 17 bases separating them. The germline V gene has CDR1 MNHEY and CDR2 SVGAGI. This CDR3 has 18 residues. The CDR3 loop reads CASSYSEGTREGTDTQYF. CDR3 DNA sequence: TGTGCCAGCAGTTACTCGGAAGGGACGCGAGAGGGCACAGATACGCAGTATTTT.

There are many counts of this clonotype. The chain links TRBV5-1 to TRBJ1-5; no definite D call. V was pared by 4 bases and J by 0 bases, with 11 bases between. Germline V gene sequence: CDR1 SGHRS, CDR2 YFSETQ. CDR3 length equals 15 residues. CDR3 protein: CASSPDGDSNQPQHF. The CDR3 nucleotides are TGCGCCAGCAGCCCGGACGGGGATAGCAATCAGCCCCAGCATTTT.

This rearrangement joins TRBV12-5 to TRBJ2-7, with D tentatively TRBD1 or TRBD2 (5 bases each). Per germline, CDR1 LGHNT and CDR2 FRNRAP. The CDR3 spans 14 residues. Trimming stripped 5 bases from V and 3 bases from J, with 14 bases between. Here the CDR3 DNA reads TGTGCTAGTGGTCCCGGGGACGGTTGCTACGAGCAGTACTTC. It specifies CASGPGDGCYEQYF.

The chain combines TRBV4-3 with TRBJ1-1; no definite D call. Trimming stripped 1 base from V and 1 base from J, with 7 bases between. The CDR3 contains 14 residues. Looked up from germline, CDR1 is LGHNA and CDR2 is YSLEER. CDR3 sequence: CASSQARPNTEAFF. The CDR3 bases are TGCGCCAGCAGCCAAGCGAGACCGAACACTGAAGCTTTCTTT.

This clonotype was counted many times. This chain joins TRBV5-1 and TRBJ2-3; D ambiguous. Germline CDR1 SGHRS, CDR2 YFSETQ. This CDR3 has 15 amino acids. V was shortened by 0 bases and J by 2 bases, with 10 bases between the two germline ends. The DNA of the CDR3 is TGCGCCAGCAGCTTGGCCCACGGCCCCACAGATACGCAGTATTTT. Translated: CASSLAHGPTDTQYF.

This clonotype was detected many times. V and J are TRBV7-2 and TRBJ2-4; D is unresolved. The CDR3 runs 15 residues. The ends were cut back, 5 bases at V and 2 bases at J, with 13 bases in the middle. The germline CDR1 and CDR2 sequences are SGHTA and FQGNSA. The CDR3 nucleotides read TGTGCCAGCAGCCGCGAGATGGGCTCCAAAAACATTCAGTACTTC. Protein sequence: CASSREMGSKNIQYF. Drawing the rest from reference TRBV7-2 and TRBJ2-4, the complete variable domain is GAGVSQSPSNKVTEKGKDVELRCDPISGHTALYWYRQSLGQGLEFLIYFQGNSAPDKSGLPSDRFSAERTGGSVSTLTIQRTQQEDSAVYLCASSREMGSKNIQYFGAGTRLSVL.

This clonotype came up many times. This chain connects TRBV2 to TRBJ2-7, with TRBD1 as a possible D gene (6 bases). This CDR3 is built from 14 residues. Trimming removed 4 bases at V and 6 bases at J, with 16 bases between. CDR1 is SNHLY, CDR2 FYNNEI, per germline. The CDR3 is CASSVGGTSREQYF. The CDR3 DNA reads as TGTGCCAGCAGTGTAGGGGGTACTTCCCGCGAGCAGTACTTC.

About this clonotype: Just one base apart from a much larger clone, this may be a read error. The V call is TRBV28, the J call TRBJ2-4, with D perhaps assigned TRBD1 or TRBD2 (6 bases each). CDR3 size: 16 residues. Germline CDR1 MDHEN, CDR2 SYDVKM. The CDR3 loop reads CASSRGGGSHPNTQYF. DNA of the CDR3: TGTGCCAGCAGCCGCGGAGGGGGGAGTCATCCGAACACTCAGTACTTC.

This clonotype was recorded at least ten times. This chain links TRBV11-2 with TRBJ2-3; D is undetermined. Trimming shortened V by 4 bases and J by 8 bases, and 4 bases separated the two germline ends. The length of the CDR3 is 10 residues. CDR1 is SGHAT, CDR2 FQNNGV, per germline. This CDR3 reads CASSSFTQYF. The CDR3 DNA sequence: TGTGCCAGCAGCTCCTTTACGCAGTATTTT.

In this sample, this clonotype turned up a few times. The chain is built from TRBV30 and TRBJ1-2; TRBD1 is a possible D gene (6 bases). CDR3 length: 14 amino acids. The ends were cut back, 2 bases at V and 8 bases at J, with 18 bases in the middle. Germline loops: CDR1 GTSNPN, CDR2 SVGIG (reference sequence). CDR3 protein: CAWSLRQGTEGYTF. CDR3 nucleotide sequence: TGTGCCTGGAGTCTCAGGCAGGGGACGGAAGGCTACACCTTC.

This rearrangement joins TRBV20-1 to TRBJ2-2, with TRBD2 matching 10 bases. V was clipped by 0 bases and J by 4 bases; unmatched bases: 8. Germline loops: CDR1 DFQATT, CDR2 SNEGSKA (reference sequence). The length of the CDR3 is 17 residues. The CDR3 loop is CSARDTQRGGSTGELFF. CDR3 coding DNA: TGCAGTGCTAGAGATACCCAGCGGGGGGGGAGCACCGGGGAGCTGTTTTTT.

CDR3 loop: CASSFPRMEQYF. The CDR3 nucleotides are TGTGCCAGCAGCTTCCCCCGCATGGAGCAGTACTTC. The rearrangement links TRBV7-3 to TRBJ2-7; the D is unclear. The ends were cut back, 3 bases at V and 7 bases at J, with 10 bases in the middle. The CDR3 loop spans 12 amino acids. In germline, CDR1 is SGHTA, CDR2 FQGTGA.

The V and J genes are TRBV24-1 and TRBJ1-5, with no clear D. The CDR3 is 14 amino acids. Trimming removed 4 bases at V and 6 bases at J, with 12 bases between. CDR1 and CDR2 (germline): KGHDR, SFDVKD. This chain's CDR3 is CATSEAGSSQPQHF. The CDR3 bases are TGTGCCACCAGTGAGGCTGGTAGTAGTCAGCCCCAGCATTTT.

The table lists this clonotype with a few counts. A read error may be the cause here, since a much bigger clone is one base away. This chain connects TRBV4-2 to TRBJ2-5, with 8 bases identical to TRBD2. Germline loops: CDR1 LGHNA, CDR2 YNFKEQ. V lost 4 bases and J lost 11; bases outside the gene matches: 9. This CDR3 is built from 13 residues. The CDR3 spells CASSLHEAGEQYF. In nucleotides, the CDR3 is TGTGCCAGCAGCCTACACGAAGCGGGGGAGCAGTACTTC.

This clonotype was counted ten times or more. V gene TRBV6-5 combines with J gene TRBJ1-1; D gene ambiguous. Germline V gene lookup returns CDR1 MNHEY and CDR2 SVGAGI. V lost 3 bases to trimming and J lost 1 base, with 9 bases between them. The CDR3 totals 14 residues. CDR3 DNA sequence: TGTGCCAGCAGTTATTTAAACAGGAACACTGAAGCTTTCTTT. It translates to CASSYLNRNTEAFF.

Comments on this clonotype: Germline and junction disagree at one end, which may indicate a read error. This chain uses TRBV6-5 with TRBJ1-1, with unresolved D. Germline CDR1 is MNHEY and CDR2 is SVGAGI. CDR3 length equals 16 residues. CDR3 DNA: TGTGCCGGCAGTTACTCCCGGCCAAGCCTGAACACTGAAGCTTTCTTT. Translating gives CAGSYSRPSLNTEAFF.